Below are 30 T cell receptor beta chains sequenced from a single sample in a study of beta chain features in type 1 diabetes. Expressed TCRB transcripts got sequenced, as all isolated RNA was reverse transcribed. Only in-frame clones appear in the TCRdb table, and some are missing; sequencing was by immunoSEQ multiplex PCR. This sample carries about 140,000 clones, about 10% of them seen once, and the ten largest clones take roughly 1.3%. Sequenced sample: naive CD4+ T cells from blood. The receptors were gathered from a man aged 18 to 35 in good health.

This rearrangement joins TRBV11-2 to TRBJ2-6; 11 positions match TRBD2. Looked up from germline, CDR1 is SGHAT and CDR2 is FQNNGV. V lost 2 bases and J lost 2; bases outside the gene matches: 5. The CDR3 is 18 residues long. The DNA for the CDR3 is TGTGCCAGCAGCTTATTTAGCGGGGGGGCAGCTGGGGCCAACGTCCTGACTTTC. Translation: CASSLFSGGAAGANVLTF.

The rearrangement links TRBV11-2 to TRBJ2-2; TRBD1 matches at 9 bases. V was pared by 6 bases and J by 2 bases, with 16 bases of the junction left unmatched. Germline lookup yields CDR1 SGHAT and CDR2 FQNNGV. This CDR3 has 19 residues. The DNA for the CDR3 is TGTGCCAGCAGGTTACACCCGACGGGGACAGGGAGCAACACCGGGGAGCTGTTTTTT. This codes for CASRLHPTGTGSNTGELFF. The full variable domain, its missing parts supplied by reference TRBV11-2 and TRBJ2-2, is EAGVAQSPRYKIIEKRQSVAFWCNPISGHATLYWYQQILGQGPKLLIQFQNNGVVDDSQLPKDRFSAERLKGVDSTLKIQPAKLEDSAVYLCASRLHPTGTGSNTGELFFGEGSRLTVL.

This clone was observed at least ten times. The gene calls are TRBV7-3 and TRBJ2-1, with 9 bases aligning to TRBD1. CDR3 length: 13 amino acids. Losses at the gene ends were 4 bases for V and 7 bases for J; bases not matched to a gene: 2. Germline lookup yields CDR1 SGHTA and CDR2 FQGTGA. CDR3 sequence (DNA): TGTGCCAGCAGCTGGACAGGGGAAAATGAGCAGTTCTTC. It specifies CASSWTGENEQFF.

The genes are TRBV7-9 and TRBJ1-6; no firm D call. Per the germline V gene, CDR1 is SEHNR and CDR2 is FQNEAQ (reference sequence). V was cut by 1 base and J by 7 bases, with 11 bases left in between. The CDR3 totals 15 residues. CDR3 region: CASSLESQRNSPLHF. The CDR3 DNA sequence: TGTGCCAGCAGCTTAGAATCGCAGCGAAATTCACCCCTCCACTTT.

Turning to this clone: Other DNA sequences in this specimen translate into the identical CDR3. V and J are TRBV7-2 and TRBJ2-3; tentatively, D is TRBD2 (6 bases). This CDR3 contains 15 residues. V lost 1 base and J lost 1, with 9 bases in between. Per germline, CDR1 SGHTA and CDR2 FQGNSA. The CDR3 protein is CASSLVVAGTDTQYF. As DNA, the CDR3 is TGTGCCAGCAGCTTAGTGGTAGCGGGCACAGATACGCAGTATTTT.

The chain recombines TRBV11-2 with TRBJ1-2, with 9 nucleotides matching TRBD1. CDR1 SGHAT and CDR2 FQNNGV come from the germline V gene. The CDR3 spans 16 residues. V lost 5 bases to trimming and J lost 4 bases; unmatched junction nucleotides: 11. CDR3 protein: CASSPTDRGDSYGYTF. The CDR3 DNA reads TGTGCCAGCAGCCCAACGGACAGGGGCGACTCCTATGGCTACACCTTC.

As DNA, the CDR3 is TGTGCCAGCAGCTTACAATATGGCTACACCTTC. It encodes CASSLQYGYTF. The chain has TRBV7-9 and TRBJ1-2; no clear D. The CDR3 totals 11 residues. V was clipped by 2 bases and J by 5 bases, with 3 bases between them. Germline CDR1 is SEHNR and CDR2 is FQNEAQ (reference sequence). The full variable domain, its missing parts supplied by reference TRBV7-9 and TRBJ1-2, is DTGVSQNPRHKITKRGQNVTFRCDPISEHNRLYWYRQTLGQGPEFLTYFQNEAQLEKSRLLSDRFSAERPKGSFSTLEIQRTEQGDSAMYLCASSLQYGYTFGSGTRLTVV.

This clone was recorded a few times. The chain uses TRBV7-2 and TRBJ1-2; TRBD1 agrees at 10 bases. The CDR3 has 15 amino acids. Trimming removed 5 bases from V and 5 bases from J; junction bases left unmatched: 8. Germline assignment: CDR1 SGHTA and CDR2 FQGNSA. CDR3 coding DNA: TGTGCCAGCAGCCCCCCGGGACAGGGGACATATGGCTACACCTTC. This translates into CASSPPGQGTYGYTF. Full variable domain (missing parts from reference TRBV7-2 and TRBJ1-2): GAGVSQSPSNKVTEKGKDVELRCDPISGHTALYWYRQSLGQGLEFLIYFQGNSAPDKSGLPSDRFSAERTGGSVSTLTIQRTQQEDSAVYLCASSPPGQGTYGYTFGSGTRLTVV.

The DNA for the CDR3 is TGTGCCAGCAGGCCAGCGAGGGCCCTTTCCTACAATGAGCAGTTCTTC. It specifies CASRPARALSYNEQFF. The genes are TRBV2 and TRBJ2-1; tentatively, D is TRBD2 (5 bases). The ends were cut back, 6 bases at V and 1 base at J, with 16 bases in the middle. CDR3 length equals 16 residues. Germline V gene lookup returns CDR1 SNHLY and CDR2 FYNNEI.

This clone has more than one count but fewer than ten. The V and J genes are TRBV9 and TRBJ2-7; D unclear. Germline CDR1 SGDLS, CDR2 YYNGEE. Trimming pared 6 bases from V and 3 bases from J, leaving 19 bases between. The CDR3 contains 15 residues. CDR3 sequence reads: CASTPGGGSFYEQYF. CDR3 nucleotides: TGTGCCAGCACCCCCGGCGGCGGATCTTTCTACGAGCAGTACTTC.

This clone was seen a handful of times. The J gene is TRBJ2-1, the V gene TRBV7-2; no reliable D call. Germline CDR1 SGHTA, CDR2 FQGNSA. With 1 base removed from V and 2 bases from J, the gap between germline ends came to 3 bases. This CDR3 is 13 amino acids long. The CDR3 DNA reads TGTGCCAGCAGCTTAGGGCCCTACAATGAGCAGTTCTTC. Encoded protein: CASSLGPYNEQFF.

This clone was recorded a few times. The CDR3 region has the DNA TGTGCCAGCAGCCGGACTAGCGGGACTACAGATACGCAGTATTTT. Its protein product is CASSRTSGTTDTQYF. The V and J genes are TRBV7-7 and TRBJ2-3, with 12 positions matching TRBD2. Germline V gene sequence: CDR1 SSHAT, CDR2 FNYEAQ (reference sequence). This CDR3 has 15 amino acids. V was pared by 5 bases and J by 3 bases, with 3 bases of the junction left unmatched. Based on the CDR3 plus reference TRBV7-7 and TRBJ2-3, the full variable domain is GAGVSQSPRYKVTKRGQDVTLRCDPISSHATLYWYQQALGQGPEFLTYFNYEAQPDKSGLPSDRFSAERPEGSISTLTIQRTEQRDSAMYRCASSRTSGTTDTQYFGPGTRLTVL.

This clone has a handful of counts. The chain employs TRBV7-9 and TRBJ2-7, with D maybe TRBD1 (5 bases). The CDR3 totals 15 residues. Germline-derived CDR1 and CDR2 are SEHNR and FQNEAQ (reference sequence). Trimming shortened V by 1 base and J by 3 bases, and 13 bases separated the two germline ends. CDR3 bases: TGTGCCAGCAGCTTAGATCTGGGGCTAGTCTACGAGCAGTACTTC. Its protein is CASSLDLGLVYEQYF.

V and J are TRBV28 and TRBJ1-4; D remains unclear. The CDR3 spans 13 residues. Per the germline V gene, CDR1 is MDHEN and CDR2 is SYDVKM. V was trimmed by 2 bases and J by 6 bases, leaving 7 bases between them. The CDR3, as DNA: TGTGCCAGCAGTTTAGCCCAGGATGAAAAACTGTTTTTT. Amino acid sequence: CASSLAQDEKLFF.

In DNA, the CDR3 is TGCGCCAGCAGCCAAGTGAAGTCAGTCCAGCCCCAGCATTTT. The encoded protein is CASSQVKSVQPQHF. The genes are TRBV4-1 and TRBJ1-5; D call uncertain. V shed 1 base and J shed 7 bases, with 11 bases lying between them. Germline V gives CDR1 MGHRA, CDR2 YSYEKL. The CDR3 sequence is 14 residues long.

This chain uses TRBV5-1 with TRBJ2-5; TRBD2 agrees at 11 bases. From germline, CDR1 is SGHRS and CDR2 YFSETQ. This CDR3 contains 15 residues. Unmatched junction bases numbered 4, after V lost 3 bases and J lost 3 bases. In DNA, the CDR3 is TGCGCCAGCAGCTGGACGACTAGCGGGGAAGAGACCCAGTACTTC. Amino acid sequence: CASSWTTSGEETQYF.

The chain employs TRBV7-9 and TRBJ2-3, with a tentative D call TRBD2 (7 bases). Germline V lookup: CDR1 SEHNR, CDR2 FQNEAQ (reference sequence). Between the trimmed V and J ends, which lost 7 bases and 2 bases, there was a span of 22 bases. The CDR3 loop spans 17 amino acids. Here the CDR3 DNA reads TGTGCCAGCACCTTTCCCAGGGCGGGGGCCAACACAGATACGCAGTATTTT. The encoded protein is CASTFPRAGANTDTQYF.

This clone was counted a few times. This rearrangement joins TRBV6-5 to TRBJ1-5; TRBD1 matches at 8 bases. CDR1 MNHEY and CDR2 SVGAGI come from the germline V gene. This CDR3 is 13 amino acids long. V shed 6 bases, J shed 6 bases, and the junction held 4 bases outside the gene matches. The CDR3 region has the DNA TGTGCCAGCAGGGGACAGGCAGGTCAGCCCCAGCATTTT. Its translation: CASRGQAGQPQHF.

V usage is TRBV9 and J usage is TRBJ2-5; TRBD1 might be the D (6 bases). Germline V gene data show CDR1 as SGDLS and CDR2 as YYNGEE. Trimming shortened V by 0 bases and J by 5 bases, and 17 bases separated the two germline ends. The CDR3 length is 16 residues. The CDR3 is CASSVAARSRGETQYF. Here the CDR3 DNA reads TGTGCCAGCAGCGTAGCCGCGCGATCCAGGGGTGAGACCCAGTACTTC.

CDR3 in DNA: TGTGCCAGCAGCTCCTCCGGACTAGCGGGGGGGCGGCGGGAGACCCAGTACTTC. This translates into CASSSSGLAGGRRETQYF. J is TRBJ2-5 and V is TRBV13; 15 bases fit TRBD2. Looked up from germline, CDR1 is PRHDT and CDR2 is FYEKMQ (reference sequence). Trimming removed 4 bases from V and 5 bases from J; junction bases left unmatched: 11. CDR3 length: 18 residues.

The V and J genes are TRBV2 and TRBJ2-1, with 8 bases that match TRBD1. The germline V gene encodes CDR1 SNHLY and CDR2 FYNNEI. V lost 10 bases, J lost 5 bases, and 10 bases stayed unmatched. This CDR3 is 14 amino acids long. The CDR3 reads CANPGGRMNNEQFF. CDR3 in DNA: TGTGCCAACCCAGGGGGCAGAATGAACAATGAGCAGTTCTTC.

Only a few counts were recorded for this clone. V gene TRBV5-4 combines with J gene TRBJ1-2, with D possibly matching TRBD1 (5 bases). CDR3 length equals 14 residues. With 1 base removed from V and 7 bases from J, the gap between germline ends came to 14 bases. Germline assignment: CDR1 SGHNT and CDR2 YYREEE (reference sequence). CDR3: CASSLQGLMVGYTF. The CDR3 nucleotides are TGTGCCAGCAGCTTGCAGGGCCTCATGGTTGGCTACACCTTC.

The rearrangement links TRBV7-3 to TRBJ2-3; D is undetermined. V was pared by 5 bases and J by 0 bases, with 15 bases between. Germline loops: CDR1 SGHTA, CDR2 FQGTGA. CDR3 size: 16 residues. The CDR3 loop reads CASSESGSISTDTQYF. Here the CDR3 DNA reads TGTGCCAGCAGCGAAAGTGGCAGTATTAGCACAGATACGCAGTATTTT.

The chain has TRBV5-1 and TRBJ1-1, with unresolved D. The CDR3 covers 13 residues. The ends were cut back, 4 bases at V and 2 bases at J, with 9 bases in the middle. Per germline, CDR1 SGHRS and CDR2 YFSETQ. CDR3 in amino acids: CASSLRFNTEAFF. The CDR3, as DNA: TGCGCCAGCAGCCTTAGATTTAACACTGAAGCTTTCTTT.

V and J are TRBV5-1 and TRBJ2-5; TRBD2 aligns across 13 bases. After removal of 7 bases from V and 5 bases from J, the junction contained 11 bases not matched to a gene. This CDR3 contains 16 residues. CDR1 SGHRS and CDR2 YFSETQ come from the germline V gene. CDR3 nucleotides: TGCGCCAGCGGAAAAGGGACTAGCGGGATGGAGGAGACCCAGTACTTC. This codes for CASGKGTSGMEETQYF. The full variable domain, its missing parts supplied by reference TRBV5-1 and TRBJ2-5, is KAGVTQTPRYLIKTRGQQVTLSCSPISGHRSVSWYQQTPGQGLQFLFEYFSETQRNKGNFPGRFSGRQFSNSRSEMNVSTLELGDSALYLCASGKGTSGMEETQYFGPGTRLLVL.

The J gene is TRBJ1-3, the V gene TRBV18; 11 nucleotides line up with TRBD1. V shed 3 bases, J shed 0 bases, and the junction held 7 bases outside the gene matches. Per the germline V gene, CDR1 is KGHSH and CDR2 is LQKENI. The CDR3 length is 18 residues. CDR3 protein: CASSPPGQGVDSGNTIYF. CDR3 in DNA: TGTGCCAGCTCACCGCCGGGACAGGGGGTTGACTCTGGAAACACCATATATTTT.

This clone occurred a few times. The chain is built from TRBV2 and TRBJ2-5; TRBD1 matches 7 bases. The trim removed 1 base at V and 5 bases at J, leaving 10 bases unmatched. CDR3 size: 16 residues. Per germline, CDR1 SNHLY and CDR2 FYNNEI. In DNA, the CDR3 is TGTGCCAGCAGTGAAGAGGATTTGACAGGGTGGGAGACCCAGTACTTC. Protein: CASSEEDLTGWETQYF.

The table lists this clone with a few counts. V and J are TRBV4-3 and TRBJ1-5; 8 bases agree with TRBD1. The CDR3 sequence is 15 residues long. V trimming: 0 bases; J trimming: 6 bases; junction bases outside the gene matches: 4. Germline V gene data show CDR1 as LGHNA and CDR2 as YSLEER. DNA for the CDR3: TGCGCCAGCAGCCAAGAGGCCAGGGGGCCTCAGCCCCAGCATTTT. Translated, it gives CASSQEARGPQPQHF.

As regards this clone: The junction differs from germline at one of its ends, possibly a read error. V and J are TRBV7-2 and TRBJ2-4; 8 nucleotides agree with TRBD2. The germline CDR1 and CDR2 sequences are SGHTA and FQGNSA. CDR3 length: 11 residues. The CDR3 sequence is CASSLSGGIIF. CDR3 coding DNA: TGTGCCAGCAGCTTATCGGGAGGGATAATCTTC.

This clone showed up just a few times. This rearrangement joins TRBV4-1 to TRBJ1-2; 11 bases map to TRBD1. V lost 3 bases and J lost 7; bases outside the gene matches: 4. There are 14 residues in the CDR3. Germline-derived CDR1 and CDR2 are MGHRA and YSYEKL. The CDR3 reads CASSQSGTGGGYTF. As DNA, the CDR3 is TGCGCCAGCAGCCAGTCCGGGACAGGGGGTGGCTACACCTTC.